Listed here are 23 T cell receptor beta chains from one sample, sequenced in a study of blood T cell repertoires in COVID-19. The table came from immunoSEQ multiplex PCR; TCRdb's copy has only in-frame clones and leaves some out. The top ten hold approximately 15% of the sample, which has 80,000 to 95,000 clones, roughly 80% seen once. Source material: peripheral blood. Receptors originate from a woman aged 80 or over with active or convalescent COVID-19.

The rearrangement links TRBV6-6 to TRBJ1-3, with D hard to call. Germline lookup yields CDR1 MNHNY and CDR2 SVGAGI (reference sequence). V lost 6 bases, J lost 1 base, and 16 bases lay in between. The length of the CDR3 is 16 residues. This CDR3 reads CASSPSGMGSGNTIYF. CDR3 nucleotides: TGTGCCAGCAGCCCTTCGGGAATGGGGTCTGGAAACACCATATATTTT.

The V and J genes are TRBV5-1 and TRBJ2-5; 7 nucleotides agree with TRBD1. With 3 bases clipped from V and 4 bases from J, the junction kept 3 bases outside the gene matches. The CDR3 contains 13 residues. CDR1 and CDR2 (germline): SGHRS, YFSETQ. The CDR3 region has the DNA TGCGCCAGCAGCTCCGGGACAGCAGAGACCCAGTACTTC. The encoded protein is CASSSGTAETQYF.

The table lists this clone with a count of one. V and J are TRBV5-1 and TRBJ1-3; D is unresolved. V shed 5 bases and J shed 2 bases, with 11 bases lying between them. CDR3 length: 14 residues. CDR1 is SGHRS and CDR2 is YFSETQ in the germline V gene. CDR3 sequence reads: CASSLGTAGNTIYF. The CDR3 region has the DNA TGCGCCAGCAGTTTAGGTACAGCTGGAAACACCATATATTTT.

This clone turned up a few times. This rearrangement joins TRBV19 to TRBJ1-6; 7 bases line up with TRBD1. Germline CDR1 and CDR2: LNHDA and SQIVND (reference sequence). CDR3 length equals 14 residues. V was clipped by 6 bases and J by 4 bases; unmatched bases: 3. CDR3 protein: CASSGTAYNSPLHF. The CDR3, as DNA: TGTGCCAGTAGCGGGACAGCTTATAATTCACCCCTCCACTTT.

CDR3 nucleotides: TGTGCCAGCACTTCCAGGGGGTATAATTCACCCCTCCACTTT. Its translation: CASTSRGYNSPLHF. The chain has TRBV6-5 and TRBJ1-6; 7 bases are a match to TRBD1. Per germline, CDR1 MNHEY and CDR2 SVGAGI. The V segment lost 7 bases and the J segment 4 bases; nucleotides outside the gene matches: 4. The CDR3 length is 14 residues.

This chain connects TRBV7-2 to TRBJ2-5; 8 bases align to TRBD1. CDR1 is SGHTA and CDR2 is FQGNSA in the germline V gene. The CDR3 has 15 amino acids. J gave up 3 bases and V 5 bases, and 8 bases lay outside the gene matches. The CDR3 DNA sequence: TGTGCCAGCAGCGCAAGCCGGGGACAGGAAGAGACCCAGTACTTC. It translates to CASSASRGQEETQYF.

The chain couples TRBV29-1 to TRBJ2-1; 12 bases map to TRBD2. The length of the CDR3 is 19 residues. Germline CDR1 is SQVTM and CDR2 is ANQGSEA. Trimming at V came to 2 bases and at J to 7 bases, leaving 18 bases not matched to a gene. The CDR3 loop reads CSVEYRSRSSGGALNEQFF. The CDR3 DNA is TGCAGCGTTGAATACAGGAGCCGTTCTAGCGGGGGGGCACTGAATGAGCAGTTCTTC.

Only a few counts were recorded for this clone. The chain couples TRBV5-5 to TRBJ2-7; 8 bases are a match to TRBD2. Trimming took 2 bases from V and 4 from J; bases not matched to a gene: 11. The germline gives CDR1 SGHKS, CDR2 YYEKEE (reference sequence). The CDR3 has 16 amino acids. The CDR3 region is CASSFPPAGDPYEQYF. The CDR3 nucleotides are TGTGCCAGCAGCTTCCCCCCAGCGGGGGATCCATACGAGCAGTACTTC.

This clone was detected a few times. This chain connects TRBV11-3 to TRBJ2-1; 8 bases map to TRBD1. The ends lost 3 bases at V and 7 bases at J; junction bases unmatched: 14. The CDR3 spans 17 residues. Germline assignment: CDR1 SGHNT and CDR2 YENEEA. The CDR3 nucleotides read TGTGCCAGCAGCTTGGGGGCCCGGGACAGGTCCAGGAATGAGCAGTTCTTC. Translated: CASSLGARDRSRNEQFF.

This chain links TRBV27 with TRBJ2-1; 7 bases match TRBD2. Germline CDR1 reads MNHEY; CDR2 reads SMNVEV (reference sequence). The CDR3 has 15 residues. V lost 8 bases and J lost 0; bases outside the gene matches: 7. The CDR3 nucleotides read TGTGCCAGCCGTGGGCGGGGGAGCTCCTACAATGAGCAGTTCTTC. Amino acid sequence: CASRGRGSSYNEQFF.

This chain uses TRBV6-6 with TRBJ1-3; D ambiguous. CDR1 MNHNY and CDR2 SVGAGI come from the germline V gene (reference sequence). CDR3 size: 15 residues. Trimming removed 1 base at V and 2 bases at J, with 9 bases between. The CDR3 DNA is TGTGCCAGCAGTTACTGGGCAGACGCTGGAAACACCATATATTTT. This encodes CASSYWADAGNTIYF.

CDR3 in DNA: TGTGCCAGCAGCCAGTATTTAGCGGGGGTTTACAATGAGCAGTTCTTC. Protein product: CASSQYLAGVYNEQFF. This chain uses TRBV3-1 (or the pseudogene TRBV3-2) with TRBJ2-1; 9 bases match TRBD2. V lost 3 bases, J lost 4 bases, and 7 bases stayed unmatched. This CDR3 region has 16 residues. The V gene's germline CDR1 is LGHDT and CDR2 YNNKEL (reference sequence).

The chain combines TRBV2 with TRBJ2-1, with 8 bases fitting TRBD2. Germline values: CDR1 SNHLY, CDR2 FYNNEI. The V gene end was trimmed by 4 bases and the J gene end by 7 bases; junction bases not matched to a gene: 3. The CDR3 extends over 13 amino acids. CDR3 in amino acids: CASSGSGGNEQFF. The CDR3 nucleotides read TGTGCCAGCAGTGGGAGCGGGGGAAATGAGCAGTTCTTC.

This clone was recorded a few times. The rearrangement joins TRBV6-5 to TRBJ1-4, with 7 nucleotides matching TRBD1. The CDR3 consists of 16 residues. Germline V gene lookup returns CDR1 MNHEY and CDR2 SVGAGI. V shed 2 bases, J shed 7 bases, and the junction held 10 bases outside the gene matches. This chain's CDR3 is CASSYRGTDRGEKLFF. CDR3 DNA: TGTGCCAGCAGTTACCGTGGGACAGACCGAGGTGAAAAACTGTTTTTT.

The chain links TRBV5-4 to TRBJ2-1, with D perhaps matching TRBD2 (6 bases). V lost 5 bases and J 4 bases, leaving 13 bases between the germline ends. Looked up from germline, CDR1 is SGHNT and CDR2 is YYREEE (reference sequence). The CDR3 runs 14 residues. CDR3: CASRARTTYNEQFF. The DNA of the CDR3 is TGTGCCAGCAGAGCACGGACTACTTACAATGAGCAGTTCTTC.

The V gene is TRBV3-1 (or the pseudogene TRBV3-2), the J gene TRBJ2-4; the match to TRBD2 covers 9 bases. CDR1 is LGHDT, CDR2 YNNKEL, per germline (reference sequence). The CDR3 has 14 amino acids. The trim removed 2 bases at V and 4 bases at J, leaving 0 bases unmatched. For the CDR3, the DNA is TGTGCCAGCAGCCAACTAGCGGGGAAAAACATTCAGTACTTC. Its translation is CASSQLAGKNIQYF.

The chain's CDR3 is CAISGPTVLGAYGYTF. CDR3 nucleotides: TGTGCCATTTCTGGCCCAACAGTTCTGGGGGCCTATGGCTACACCTTC. The chain joins TRBV11-2 to TRBJ1-2, with D possibly matching TRBD1 (6 bases). The CDR3 spans 16 residues. V lost 10 bases and J lost 4, with 25 bases in between. CDR1 is SGHAT and CDR2 is FQNNGV in the germline V gene.

The genes are TRBV7-2 and TRBJ2-3; a possible D gene is TRBD1 (5 bases). Germline lookup yields CDR1 SGHTA and CDR2 FQGNSA. Trimming took 1 base from V and 5 from J, leaving 10 bases between them. CDR3 length: 14 residues. The CDR3 region is CASSLVLGVDTQYF. CDR3 nucleotide sequence: TGTGCCAGCAGCTTAGTTCTAGGGGTAGATACGCAGTATTTT.

This rearrangement joins TRBV7-9 to TRBJ2-5, with D possibly TRBD2 on 5 matching bases. This CDR3 is built from 12 residues. Trimming removed 7 bases from V and 1 base from J, with 7 bases in between. From germline, CDR1 is SEHNR and CDR2 FQNEAQ (reference sequence). This CDR3 reads CASMEVQETQYF. Here the CDR3 DNA reads TGTGCCAGCATGGAGGTCCAAGAGACCCAGTACTTC. The variable domain in full, with the rest retrieved from reference TRBV7-9 and TRBJ2-5, is DTGVSQNPRHKITKRGQNVTFRCDPISEHNRLYWYRQTLGQGPEFLTYFQNEAQLEKSRLLSDRFSAERPKGSFSTLEIQRTEQGDSAMYLCASMEVQETQYFGPGTRLLVL.

V and J are TRBV19 and TRBJ2-6, with no clear D. Per germline, CDR1 LNHDA and CDR2 SQIVND (reference sequence). This CDR3 spans 17 amino acids. Trimming shortened V by 5 bases and J by 0 bases, and 14 bases separated the two germline ends. The CDR3 sequence: CASSGPPWSSGANVLTF. CDR3 in DNA: TGTGCCAGTAGTGGCCCCCCTTGGAGCTCTGGGGCCAACGTCCTGACTTTC.

V gene TRBV11-2 combines with J gene TRBJ2-1; 10 bases agree with TRBD2. This CDR3 has 14 amino acids. Looked up from germline, CDR1 is SGHAT and CDR2 is FQNNGV. V shed 7 bases, J shed 9 bases, and the junction held 9 bases outside the gene matches. The CDR3 protein is CASTPGTSDSEQFF. The DNA of the CDR3 is TGTGCCAGCACCCCCGGGACTAGCGATAGTGAGCAGTTCTTC.

The rearrangement uses TRBV4-2 and TRBJ2-3, with 12 bases aligning to TRBD2. The CDR3 totals 16 residues. Losses at the gene ends were 0 bases for V and 5 bases for J; bases not matched to a gene: 3. Germline lookup yields CDR1 LGHNA and CDR2 YNFKEQ. CDR3 nucleotides: TGTGCCAGCAGCCAAGAACTAGCGGGAGGTATAGATACGCAGTATTTT. Translated: CASSQELAGGIDTQYF.

The chain couples TRBV11-2 to TRBJ1-4, with 8 bases lining up with TRBD1. CDR3 length equals 15 residues. From germline, CDR1 is SGHAT and CDR2 FQNNGV. The junction had 8 bases not matched to a gene; V was cut back by 4 bases and J by 7 bases. CDR3 protein: CASSSLDRGGEKLFF. The CDR3 DNA reads as TGTGCCAGCAGCTCTCTCGACAGGGGAGGTGAAAAACTGTTTTTT. The whole variable domain, remainder taken from reference TRBV11-2 and TRBJ1-4, is EAGVAQSPRYKIIEKRQSVAFWCNPISGHATLYWYQQILGQGPKLLIQFQNNGVVDDSQLPKDRFSAERLKGVDSTLKIQPAKLEDSAVYLCASSSLDRGGEKLFFGSGTQLSVL.